Presented here are 5 T cell receptor beta chains from one specimen sequenced in a study of T cells in Graves' hyperthyroidism and ophthalmopathy. Amplification targeted TCR beta CDR3 regions from RNA transcripts. TCR CDR3 underwent first-round RT-PCR with the HTBI primer set. MiXCR, run by TCRdb on the multiplex PCR reads, gives a single entry per CDR3 protein. Of some 300,000 distinct CDR3 sequences listed, roughly 15% are singletons. Sequencing was performed on blood. The receptors were gathered from a young man with Graves' hyperthyroidism.

This sequence joins TRBV11-3 and TRBJ1-1; TRBD1 might be the D (5 bases). The CDR3 runs to 14 residues. In germline, CDR1 is SGHNT, CDR2 YENEEA. The V gene lost 4 bases and the J gene lost 6 bases, with 15 bases spanning the gap. CDR3 DNA sequence: TGTGCCAGCAGCTCCAATTGGAGGGGTTCTGAAGCTTTCTTT. This sequence encodes CASSSNWRGSEAFF.

The chain carries TRBV5-1 and TRBJ1-1; 9 bases match TRBD1. V shed 7 bases and J 7 bases; nucleotides not matched to a gene: 14. Looked up from germline, CDR1 is SGHRS and CDR2 is YFSETQ. CDR3 length: 15 residues. CDR3 protein: CASQVFPGTGIEAFF. The CDR3 DNA is TGCGCCAGCCAGGTGTTCCCCGGGACAGGGATTGAAGCTTTCTTT.

This clonotype was found many times. The V gene is TRBV30, the J gene TRBJ1-1, with D unclear. Germline assignment: CDR1 GTSNPN and CDR2 SVGIG (reference sequence). V lost 1 base, J lost 1 base, and 7 bases lay in between. This CDR3 contains 13 residues. CDR3 coding DNA: TGTGCCTGGAGTGGACACAGGAACACTGAAGCTTTCTTT. This gives the protein CAWSGHRNTEAFF.

Ten or more counts support this clonotype. The chain recombines TRBV12-3 or TRBV12-4 with TRBJ1-3; D is perhaps TRBD1 (6 bases). Trimming pared 6 bases from V and 0 bases from J, leaving 9 bases between. The CDR3 has 14 amino acids. The CDR3 region has the DNA TGTGCCAGCAGACAGGGTCACTCTGGAAACACCATATATTTT. Translated, it gives CASRQGHSGNTIYF.

Remarks on this clonotype: This may arise from a read error, as a much more abundant clone is one base away. V and J are TRBV20-1 and TRBJ2-1; D gene uncertain. CDR3 length equals 13 residues. Deletions cut 3 bases from V and 4 bases from J, with 10 bases between. Germline CDR1 reads DFQATT; CDR2 reads SNEGSKA (reference sequence). CDR3 loop: CSASEYKYNEQFF. The CDR3 DNA follows: TGCAGTGCTAGCGAGTATAAGTACAATGAGCAGTTCTTC.